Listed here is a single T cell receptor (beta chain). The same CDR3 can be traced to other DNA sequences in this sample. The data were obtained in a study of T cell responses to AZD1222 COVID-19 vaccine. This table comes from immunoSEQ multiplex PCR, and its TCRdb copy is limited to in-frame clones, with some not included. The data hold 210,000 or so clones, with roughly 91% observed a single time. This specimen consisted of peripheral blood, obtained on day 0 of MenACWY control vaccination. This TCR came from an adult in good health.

The CDR3 region has the DNA TGTGCCAGCAGCTTAGGTCAGAACACTGAAGCTTTCTTT. Amino acid sequence: CASSLGQNTEAFF. The V call is TRBV7-6, the J call TRBJ1-1; no clear D. The CDR3 extends over 13 amino acids. Germline CDR1 is SGHVS and CDR2 is FNYEAQ. V lost 1 base and J 1 base, leaving 4 bases between the germline ends.